These 12 T cell receptor beta chains were all obtained from the same sample, sequenced in a study of beta chain features in type 1 diabetes. No antigen has been assigned to these receptors. Findings of the study overall: People with Type 1 diabetes carried modestly yet significantly shorter TCRB CDR3s in all four CD4+ subsets.

The investigators reverse transcribed all of the isolated RNA, so they sequenced expressed TCRB transcripts. Generated by immunoSEQ multiplex PCR, the TCRdb table keeps only in-frame clones and is missing some. The sample has approximately 360,000 clones; approximately 12% are singletons. The sample was naive CD4+ T cells from blood. These receptors originate from a woman under 30 with type 1 diabetes.

This chain joins TRBV25-1 and TRBJ2-7; 16 bases agree with TRBD2. Germline V gives CDR1 MGHDK, CDR2 SYGVNS. After removal of 8 bases from V and 5 bases from J, the junction contained 6 bases not matched to a gene. The CDR3 is 15 residues long. Written as DNA, the CDR3 is TGTGCCAGCGGGGGACTAGCGGGAGGGCCCAACGAGCAGTACTTC. Protein: CASGGLAGGPNEQYF.

This clone was counted a few times. This chain uses TRBV5-1 with TRBJ2-7, with 8 nucleotides matching TRBD1. V trimming: 4 bases; J trimming: 6 bases; junction bases outside the gene matches: 12. Germline CDR1 is SGHRS and CDR2 is YFSETQ. The CDR3 contains 15 residues. CDR3 residues: CASSVEPYDRGEQYF. The CDR3 region has the DNA TGCGCCAGCAGCGTGGAACCGTATGACAGGGGCGAGCAGTACTTC.

This chain uses TRBV28 with TRBJ2-3; TRBD2 matches at 9 bases. From germline, CDR1 is MDHEN and CDR2 SYDVKM. Trimming cost V 1 base and J 4 bases; bases outside gene matches: 9. This CDR3 spans 17 amino acids. The CDR3: CASSLLGSGRAADTQYF. The DNA of the CDR3 is TGTGCCAGCAGTTTATTGGGTAGCGGGAGAGCGGCAGATACGCAGTATTTT.

This clone was seen only a few times. The gene calls are TRBV29-1 and TRBJ2-1; no clear D. Germline lookup yields CDR1 SQVTM and CDR2 ANQGSEA. CDR3 size: 13 residues. Trimming took 2 bases from V and 5 from J, leaving 10 bases between them. CDR3 in DNA: TGCAGCGTTGAAAGGCGCGGCAACAATGAGCAGTTCTTC. Translation gives CSVERRGNNEQFF.

This clone was picked up a small number of times. V is TRBV11-2 and J is TRBJ1-2; TRBD1 matches 9 bases. The CDR3 length is 13 residues. The germline CDR1 and CDR2 sequences are SGHAT and FQNNGV. The ends lost 1 base at V and 6 bases at J; junction bases unmatched: 0. The CDR3 is CASSLGTGDGYTF. The CDR3 DNA sequence: TGTGCCAGCAGCTTAGGGACAGGGGATGGCTACACCTTC. Full variable domain (outside the CDR3, taken from reference TRBV11-2 and TRBJ1-2): EAGVAQSPRYKIIEKRQSVAFWCNPISGHATLYWYQQILGQGPKLLIQFQNNGVVDDSQLPKDRFSAERLKGVDSTLKIQPAKLEDSAVYLCASSLGTGDGYTFGSGTRLTVV.

Regarding this clone: Other DNA sequences of this sample code for an identical CDR3. This rearrangement joins TRBV29-1 to TRBJ2-2; 7 bases map to TRBD1. This CDR3 contains 14 residues. Germline loops: CDR1 SQVTM, CDR2 ANQGSEA. Unmatched junction bases numbered 7, after V lost 7 bases and J lost 2 bases. CDR3 sequence: CSARQGENTGELFF. The CDR3 region has the DNA TGCAGCGCCCGACAGGGCGAAAACACCGGGGAGCTGTTTTTT.

This clone showed up just a few times. The gene calls are TRBV18 and TRBJ2-3; the match to TRBD2 covers 7 bases. V lost 3 bases, J lost 4 bases, and 7 bases stayed unmatched. This CDR3 comprises 15 residues. Germline V gives CDR1 KGHSH, CDR2 LQKENI. In nucleotides, the CDR3 is TGTGCCAGCTCACCCACCTCGGGAGGCCCAGATACGCAGTATTTT. This sequence encodes CASSPTSGGPDTQYF.

The chain joins TRBV18 to TRBJ2-7; no clear D. Trimming cost V 2 bases and J 4 bases, with 15 bases left between them. This CDR3 has 15 amino acids. Germline values: CDR1 KGHSH, CDR2 LQKENI. The chain's CDR3 is CASSPGTVTRYEQYF. The CDR3 nucleotides read TGTGCCAGCTCACCAGGAACGGTAACCAGGTACGAGCAGTACTTC.

This clone was counted only a few times. The chain combines TRBV11-2 with TRBJ2-1; TRBD1 matches 10 bases. Germline CDR1 reads SGHAT; CDR2 reads FQNNGV. The CDR3 is made up of 15 amino acids. The V and J ends lost 5 bases and 8 bases, in that order; junction bases with no gene match: 9. Here the CDR3 DNA reads TGTGCCAGCAGCCCCGACAGGGGGCCGGGTGATGAGCAGTTCTTC. Protein sequence: CASSPDRGPGDEQFF.

This clone has just a few counts. The chain combines TRBV9 with TRBJ2-1; perhaps TRBD2 as D (5 bases). From germline, CDR1 is SGDLS and CDR2 YYNGEE. The CDR3 has 15 residues. V dropped 0 bases and J dropped 6 bases, with 13 bases sitting between them. Here the CDR3 reads CASSVATRPSNEQFF. In nucleotides, the CDR3 is TGTGCCAGCAGCGTAGCTACTAGACCGAGCAATGAGCAGTTCTTC.

This clone turned up a few times. The chain combines TRBV21-1 with TRBJ1-5; the table calls TRBD1, which could not be checked here. TRBV21-1 corresponds to a pseudogene. The CDR3 runs to 18 residues. The CDR3 protein is CASSKVNPGQSKNQPQHF. The CDR3 DNA follows: TGTGCCAGCAGCAAAGTGAACCCGGGACAGTCGAAGAATCAGCCCCAGCATTTT.

This chain uses TRBV5-1 with TRBJ2-7; 8 bases are shared with TRBD1. The junction had 3 bases not matched to a gene; V was cut back by 3 bases and J by 1 base. CDR3 length: 14 amino acids. From germline, CDR1 is SGHRS and CDR2 YFSETQ. The CDR3 DNA is TGCGCCAGCAGCTCCGGGACAGGTTCCTACGAGCAGTACTTC. Its protein product is CASSSGTGSYEQYF. The whole variable domain, remainder taken from reference TRBV5-1 and TRBJ2-7, is KAGVTQTPRYLIKTRGQQVTLSCSPISGHRSVSWYQQTPGQGLQFLFEYFSETQRNKGNFPGRFSGRQFSNSRSEMNVSTLELGDSALYLCASSSGTGSYEQYFGPGTRLTVT.